The 17 T cell receptor beta chains given below trace back to one sample, sequenced in a study of Graves' ophthalmopathy and Graves' hyperthyroidism. As the template, RNA transcripts were used to amplify TCR beta CDR3 regions. RT-PCR with HTBI primers came first, then second-round multiplex PCR. TCRdb called the multiplex PCR reads again in MiXCR, with one record for every CDR3 protein. The sample records about half a million distinct CDR3 sequences, about an eighth being singletons. Sequencing was carried out using blood. These receptors were collected from a woman aged 30 to 39 with Graves' ophthalmopathy.

This clonotype has a handful of counts. The chain is built from TRBV4-1 and TRBJ1-1; no definite D call. Germline V lookup: CDR1 MGHRA, CDR2 YSYEKL. Trimming left V 0 bases short and J 1 base short, with 12 bases between. The CDR3 spans 16 residues. CDR3 region: CASSQERNRANTEAFF. The CDR3 coding sequence is TGCGCCAGCAGCCAAGAAAGAAACCGGGCGAACACTGAAGCTTTCTTT.

This clonotype has a count of ten or more. In DNA, the CDR3 is TGTGCCAGCAGTTACCGGTTGAGTTCAGGGATCGCGAACACCGGGGAGCTGTTTTTT. As protein: CASSYRLSSGIANTGELFF. The chain couples TRBV6-2 or TRBV6-3 to TRBJ2-2; TRBD1 is a possible D gene (5 bases). Germline lookup yields CDR1 MNHEY and CDR2 SVGEGT. Deletions cut 2 bases from V and 0 bases from J, with 19 bases between. The CDR3 totals 19 residues.

This clonotype was seen repeatedly, ten times or more. The chain couples TRBV3-1 to TRBJ2-7; D unresolved. This CDR3 comprises 15 residues. Trimming removed 0 bases at V and 1 base at J, with 10 bases between. Per germline, CDR1 LGHDT and CDR2 YNNKEL (reference sequence). In DNA form, the CDR3 reads TGTGCCAGCAGCCAAGATCTGGACGGATCCTACGAGCAGTACTTC. Amino acid sequence: CASSQDLDGSYEQYF.

The table lists this clonotype with many counts. CDR3 nucleotides: TGTGCCAGTAGTATAGGAGGGACAGGGAATGGCTACACCTTC. Its translation: CASSIGGTGNGYTF. J is TRBJ1-2 and V is TRBV19; 9 bases line up with TRBD1. Per germline, CDR1 LNHDA and CDR2 SQIVND (reference sequence). The CDR3 runs to 14 residues. V lost 1 base and J lost 6; bases outside the gene matches: 3.

This clonotype was counted many times. V usage is TRBV12-3 or TRBV12-4 and J usage is TRBJ2-4; TRBD1 matches at 7 bases. V shed 1 base and J 11 bases; nucleotides not matched to a gene: 5. CDR3 length equals 13 residues. This CDR3 is CASSLGTGRLQYF. The CDR3 DNA sequence: TGTGCCAGCAGTTTAGGGACAGGTCGTCTTCAGTACTTC.

This clonotype was counted only a few times. This chain uses TRBV10-3 with TRBJ1-3; D not resolved. Germline values: CDR1 ENHRY, CDR2 SYGVKD. The CDR3 is 14 amino acids. V was shortened by 6 bases and J by 0 bases, with 9 bases between the two germline ends. The CDR3 loop reads CAISERRSGNTIYF. The DNA of the CDR3 is TGTGCCATCAGCGAAAGGCGCTCTGGAAACACCATATATTTT.

This clonotype was found many times. This chain uses TRBV6-5 with TRBJ1-5; no firm D call. The CDR3 consists of 16 residues. V lost 2 bases to trimming and J lost 0 bases, with 11 bases between them. Germline CDR1 reads MNHEY; CDR2 reads SVGAGI. The CDR3 here is CASSYVRPGSNQPQHF. CDR3 nucleotide sequence: TGTGCCAGCAGTTACGTCAGGCCGGGTAGCAATCAGCCCCAGCATTTT.

This clonotype has a count of ten or more. This sequence joins TRBV14 and TRBJ2-7; D remains ambiguous. The V end lost 0 bases, the J end lost 5 bases, and 5 bases lay between the germline ends. This CDR3 region has 12 residues. Germline values: CDR1 SGHDN, CDR2 FVKESK. CDR3 DNA: TGTGCCAGCAGCCAAGATAACCACGAGCAGTACTTC. It codes for CASSQDNHEQYF.

This clonotype has at least ten counts. A much larger clone lies a single base off, so this may be a read error. The chain has TRBV28 and TRBJ2-5, with a possible D match to TRBD1 (5 bases). The CDR3 consists of 13 residues. Trimming took off 8 bases at V and 6 bases at J, with 16 bases between the two ends. Germline CDR1 reads MDHEN; CDR2 reads SYDVKM. CDR3 nucleotides: TGTGCCAGCGGCCATCAGGGTGGGAAGACCCAGTACTTC. Translated, it gives CASGHQGGKTQYF.

The chain recombines TRBV6-5 with TRBJ1-1; unclear D gene. The germline V gene encodes CDR1 MNHEY and CDR2 SVGAGI. V shed 5 bases and J shed 3 bases, with 13 bases lying between them. The length of the CDR3 is 14 residues. CDR3: CASSLSRGDTEAFF. CDR3 in DNA: TGTGCCAGCAGTCTATCGCGCGGGGACACTGAAGCTTTCTTT.

This sequence joins TRBV12-3 or TRBV12-4 and TRBJ2-7, with D possibly being TRBD2 (6 bases). The length of the CDR3 is 13 residues. V was cut by 1 base and J by 9 bases, with 13 bases left in between. The CDR3 loop is CASSLGGESWQYF. The CDR3 region has the DNA TGTGCCAGCAGTTTAGGCGGGGAGTCGTGGCAGTACTTC.

The chain uses TRBV6-1 and TRBJ2-5; no reliable D call. The CDR3 totals 16 residues. Germline loops: CDR1 MNHNS, CDR2 SASEGT. V shed 6 bases and J shed 0 bases, with 17 bases lying between them. CDR3 bases: TGTGCCAGCAGGGCACTCCCTCTGGGGTACCAAGAGACCCAGTACTTC. This codes for CASRALPLGYQETQYF.

This clonotype was counted many times. The chain couples TRBV29-1 to TRBJ1-2; a weak D match, TRBD1 (5 bases). Germline V gives CDR1 SQVTM, CDR2 ANQGSEA. Trimming removed 2 bases from V and 1 base from J, with 11 bases in between. The CDR3 is 14 amino acids. CDR3 loop: CSVEPGRDNYGYTF. The CDR3 coding sequence is TGCAGCGTTGAACCAGGGAGGGATAACTATGGCTACACCTTC. Complete variable domain (other parts from reference TRBV29-1 and TRBJ1-2): SAVISQKPSRDICQRGTSLTIQCQVDSQVTMMFWYRQQPGQSLTLIATANQGSEATYESGFVIDKFPISRPNLTFSTLTVSNMSPEDSSIYLCSVEPGRDNYGYTFGSGTRLTVV.

As concerns this clonotype: It may be a read error: a sequence one base away is much more abundant. The rearrangement uses TRBV28 and TRBJ2-1; D call uncertain. In germline, CDR1 is MDHEN, CDR2 SYDVKM. The CDR3 is made up of 14 amino acids. The V gene lost 5 bases and the J gene lost 5 bases, with 13 bases spanning the gap. The DNA of the CDR3 is TGTGCCAGCAGTACTCATGCACCGCACAATGAGCAGTTCTTC. Translation gives CASSTHAPHNEQFF.

In its sample, this clonotype was seen many times. This rearrangement joins TRBV12-3 or TRBV12-4 to TRBJ1-2, with 8 positions matching TRBD1. Trimming at V came to 3 bases and at J to 5 bases, leaving 14 bases not matched to a gene. This CDR3 comprises 17 residues. CDR3 DNA: TGTGCCAGCAGTTTCCGACAGGGGAGGGGCGGCATATATGGCTACACCTTC. Protein: CASSFRQGRGGIYGYTF.

Ten or more counts support this clonotype. One end of the junction is discordant with germline, which a read error may explain. The chain couples TRBV29-1 to TRBJ1-1, with D perhaps matching TRBD1 (5 bases). This CDR3 spans 13 amino acids. Germline V CDR1 and CDR2: SQVTM, ANQGSEA. CDR3 bases: TGCAGCGTTGATGGGGGTACTTACGCTGAAGCCTTCTTT. Amino acid sequence: CSVDGGTYAEAFF.

The table lists this clonotype with a count of one. The V gene is TRBV19, the J gene TRBJ2-2; D call uncertain. Trimming removed 0 bases from V and 5 bases from J, with 13 bases in between. Looked up from germline, CDR1 is LNHDA and CDR2 is SQIVND (reference sequence). The CDR3 runs 16 residues. The CDR3 protein is CASSIDSVTRTGELFF. CDR3 nucleotides: TGTGCCAGTAGTATAGACTCTGTGACGAGGACCGGGGAGCTGTTTTTT.